This T cell receptor (beta chain) stems from a study of T cells after yellow fever vaccination. This CDR3 spans 13 amino acids. Germline V gene data show CDR1 as SGHRS and CDR2 as YFSETQ. Trimming removed 0 bases at V and 5 bases at J, with 8 bases between. Each CDR3 protein is one row after TCRdb ran MiXCR on the 5' RACE reads. The sample consists of some 300,000 distinct CDR3 sequences, roughly a tenth of them appearing once. Ten or more counts support this clonotype. The sequence came from a man aged 18 to 35 who received the YFV17D yellow fever vaccine. The chain links TRBV5-1 to TRBJ2-5, with D maybe TRBD1 (5 bases). The specimen was CD4+ T cells sorted from PBMCs, collected 45 days after the yellow fever booster vaccination. Written as DNA, the CDR3 is TGCGCCAGCAGCTTGGAGGGGTTGGAGACCCAGTACTTC. This sequence encodes CASSLEGLETQYF.